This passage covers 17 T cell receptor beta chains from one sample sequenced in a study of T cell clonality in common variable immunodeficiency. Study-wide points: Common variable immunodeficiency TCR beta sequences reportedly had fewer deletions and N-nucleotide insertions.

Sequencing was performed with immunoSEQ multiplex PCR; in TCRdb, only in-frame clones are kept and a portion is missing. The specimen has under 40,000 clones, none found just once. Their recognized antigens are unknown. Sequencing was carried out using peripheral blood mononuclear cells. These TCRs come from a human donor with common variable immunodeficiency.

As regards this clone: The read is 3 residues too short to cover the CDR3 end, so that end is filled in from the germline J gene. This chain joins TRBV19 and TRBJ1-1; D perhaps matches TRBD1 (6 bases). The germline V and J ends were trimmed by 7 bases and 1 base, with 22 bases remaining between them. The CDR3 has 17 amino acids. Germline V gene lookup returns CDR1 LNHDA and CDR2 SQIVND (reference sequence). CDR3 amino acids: CASIRRGTGPRNTEAFF. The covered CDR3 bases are TGTGCCAGTATTAGGAGAGGCACAGGGCCTCGGAACACTGAA.

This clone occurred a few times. CDR3 amino acids: CASSGGASGNTIYF. The CDR3 DNA, read in part, is TGTGCCAGTTCGGGAGGGGCCTCTGGAAACACC. The chain is built from TRBV7-6 and TRBJ1-3, with a weak D call TRBD1 (5 bases). The read gets to within 3 residues of the CDR3 end, and the germline J gene fills in the rest. Germline values: CDR1 SGHVS, CDR2 FNYEAQ. The CDR3 is 14 amino acids. Trimming shortened V by 9 bases and J by 0 bases, and 12 bases separated the two germline ends.

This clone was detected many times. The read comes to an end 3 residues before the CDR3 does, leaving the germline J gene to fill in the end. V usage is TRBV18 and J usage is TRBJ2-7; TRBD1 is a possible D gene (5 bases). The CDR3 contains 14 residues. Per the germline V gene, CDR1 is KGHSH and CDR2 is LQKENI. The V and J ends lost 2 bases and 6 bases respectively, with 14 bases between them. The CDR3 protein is CASSPSLQGTEQYF. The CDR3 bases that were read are TGTGCCAGCTCACCAAGTCTCCAGGGCACCGAG.

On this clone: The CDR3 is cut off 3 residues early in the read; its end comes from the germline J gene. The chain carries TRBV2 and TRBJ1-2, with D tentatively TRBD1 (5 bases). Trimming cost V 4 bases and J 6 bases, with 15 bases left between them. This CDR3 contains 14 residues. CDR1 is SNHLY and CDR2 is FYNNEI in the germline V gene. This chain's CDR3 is CASSVNRGEDGYTF. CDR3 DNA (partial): TGTGCCAGCAGTGTAAACAGAGGGGAGGATGGC.

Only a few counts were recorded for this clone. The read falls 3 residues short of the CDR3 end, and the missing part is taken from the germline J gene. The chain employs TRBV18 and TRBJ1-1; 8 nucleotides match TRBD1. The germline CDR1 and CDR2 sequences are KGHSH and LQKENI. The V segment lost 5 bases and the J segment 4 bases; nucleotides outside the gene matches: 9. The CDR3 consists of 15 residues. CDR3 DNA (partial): TGTGCCAGCTCAGACGGACAGGGCGACCTCACTGAA. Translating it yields CASSDGQGDLTE. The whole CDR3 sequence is CASSDGQGDLTEAFF.

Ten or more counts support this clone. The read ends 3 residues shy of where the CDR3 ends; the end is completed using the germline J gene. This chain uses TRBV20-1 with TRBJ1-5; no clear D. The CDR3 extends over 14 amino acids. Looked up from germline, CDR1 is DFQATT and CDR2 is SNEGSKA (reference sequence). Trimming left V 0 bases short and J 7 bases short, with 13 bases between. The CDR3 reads CSAREGFRRQPQHF. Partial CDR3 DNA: TGCAGTGCTAGAGAGGGCTTCAGGAGGCAGCCC.

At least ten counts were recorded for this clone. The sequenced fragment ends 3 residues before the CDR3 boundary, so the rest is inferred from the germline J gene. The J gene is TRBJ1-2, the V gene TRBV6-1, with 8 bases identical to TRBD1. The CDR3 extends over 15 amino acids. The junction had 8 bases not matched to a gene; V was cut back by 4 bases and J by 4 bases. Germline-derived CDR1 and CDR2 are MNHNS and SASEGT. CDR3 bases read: TGTGCCAGCAGTGCCCTTGGACAGGGCGTCTATGGC. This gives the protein CASSALGQGVYG. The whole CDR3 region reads CASSALGQGVYGYTF.

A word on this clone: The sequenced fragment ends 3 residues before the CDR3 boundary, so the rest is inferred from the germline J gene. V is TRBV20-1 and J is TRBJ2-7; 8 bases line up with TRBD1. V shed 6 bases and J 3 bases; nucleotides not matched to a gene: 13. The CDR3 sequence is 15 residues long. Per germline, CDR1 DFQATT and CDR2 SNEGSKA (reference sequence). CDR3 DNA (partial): TGCAGTGCACAGGGCGCAGGGGGCACCGACTACGAG. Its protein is CSAQGAGGTDYE. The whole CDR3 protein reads CSAQGAGGTDYEQYF.

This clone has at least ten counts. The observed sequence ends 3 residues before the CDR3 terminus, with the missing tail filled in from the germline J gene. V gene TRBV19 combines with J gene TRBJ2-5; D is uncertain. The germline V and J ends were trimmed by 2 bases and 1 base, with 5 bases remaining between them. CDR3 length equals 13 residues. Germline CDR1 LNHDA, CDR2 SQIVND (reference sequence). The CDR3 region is CASSIQGQETQYF. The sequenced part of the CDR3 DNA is TGTGCCAGTAGTATACAAGGCCAAGAGACC.

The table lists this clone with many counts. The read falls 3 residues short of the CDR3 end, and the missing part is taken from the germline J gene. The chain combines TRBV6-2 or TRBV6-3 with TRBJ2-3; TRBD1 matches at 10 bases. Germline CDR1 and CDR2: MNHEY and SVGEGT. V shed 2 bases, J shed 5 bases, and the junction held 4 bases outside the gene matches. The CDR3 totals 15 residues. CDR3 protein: CASSYGTGDGDTQYF. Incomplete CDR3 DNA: TGTGCCAGCAGTTACGGGACAGGGGACGGAGATACG.

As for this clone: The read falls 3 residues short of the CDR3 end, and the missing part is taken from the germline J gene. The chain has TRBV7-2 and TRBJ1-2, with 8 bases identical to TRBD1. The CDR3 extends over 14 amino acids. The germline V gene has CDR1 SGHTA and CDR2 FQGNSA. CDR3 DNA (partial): TGTGCCAGCAGCTCACAGGGGGGAGTAGGGGGC. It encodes CASSSQGGVGG. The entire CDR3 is CASSSQGGVGGYTF. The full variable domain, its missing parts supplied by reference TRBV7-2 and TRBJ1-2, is GAGVSQSPSNKVTEKGKDVELRCDPISGHTALYWYRQSLGQGLEFLIYFQGNSAPDKSGLPSDRFSAERTGGSVSTLTIQRTQQEDSAVYLCASSSQGGVGGYTFGSGTRLTVV.

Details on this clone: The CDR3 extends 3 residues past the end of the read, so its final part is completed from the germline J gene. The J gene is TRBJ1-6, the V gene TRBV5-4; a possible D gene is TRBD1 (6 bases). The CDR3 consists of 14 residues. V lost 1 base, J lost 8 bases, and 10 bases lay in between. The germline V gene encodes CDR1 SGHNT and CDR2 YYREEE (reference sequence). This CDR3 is CASSLSGADSPLHF. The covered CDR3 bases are TGTGCCAGCAGCTTGTCAGGGGCAGATTCACCC.

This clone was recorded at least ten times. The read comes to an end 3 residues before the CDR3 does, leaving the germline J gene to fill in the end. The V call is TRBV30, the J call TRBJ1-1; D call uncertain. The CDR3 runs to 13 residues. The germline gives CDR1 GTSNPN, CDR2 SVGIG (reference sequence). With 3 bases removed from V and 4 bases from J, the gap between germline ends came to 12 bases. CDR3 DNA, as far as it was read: TGTGCCTGGAGCCAGTCGATACGCACTGAA. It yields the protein CAWSQSIRTE. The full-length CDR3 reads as CAWSQSIRTEAFF.

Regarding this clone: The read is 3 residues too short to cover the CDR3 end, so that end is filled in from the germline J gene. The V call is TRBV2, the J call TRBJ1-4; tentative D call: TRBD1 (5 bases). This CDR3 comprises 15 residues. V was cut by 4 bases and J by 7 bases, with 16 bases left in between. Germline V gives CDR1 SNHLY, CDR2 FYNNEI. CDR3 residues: CASSGTGKRGEKLFF. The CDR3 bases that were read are TGTGCCAGCAGTGGTACAGGAAAGAGGGGTGAAAAA. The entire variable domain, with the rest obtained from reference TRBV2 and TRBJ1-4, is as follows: EPEVTQTPSHQVTQMGQEVILRCVPISNHLYFYWYRQILGQKVEFLVSFYNNEISEKSEIFDDQFSVERPDGSNFTLKIRSTKLEDSAMYFCASSGTGKRGEKLFFGSGTQLSVL.

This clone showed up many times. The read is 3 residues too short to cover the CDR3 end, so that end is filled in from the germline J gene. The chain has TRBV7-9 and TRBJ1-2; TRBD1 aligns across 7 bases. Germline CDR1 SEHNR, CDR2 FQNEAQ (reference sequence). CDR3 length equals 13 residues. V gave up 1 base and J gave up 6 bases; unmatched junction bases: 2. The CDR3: CASSLDRGNGYTF. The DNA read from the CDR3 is TGTGCCAGCAGCTTAGACAGGGGTAATGGC.

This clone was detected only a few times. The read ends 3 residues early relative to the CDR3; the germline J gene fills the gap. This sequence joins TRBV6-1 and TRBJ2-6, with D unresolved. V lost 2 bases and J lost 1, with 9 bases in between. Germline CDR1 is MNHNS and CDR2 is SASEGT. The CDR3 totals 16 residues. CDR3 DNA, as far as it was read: TGTGCCAGCAGTGAATACTCCGGGTCTGGGGCCAACGTC. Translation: CASSEYSGSGANV. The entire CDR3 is CASSEYSGSGANVLTF.

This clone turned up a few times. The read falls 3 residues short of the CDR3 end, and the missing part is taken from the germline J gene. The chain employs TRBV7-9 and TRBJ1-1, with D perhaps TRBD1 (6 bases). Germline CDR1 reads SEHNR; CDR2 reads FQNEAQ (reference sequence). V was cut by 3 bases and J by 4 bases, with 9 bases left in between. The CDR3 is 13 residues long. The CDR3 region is CASSFGDTTEAFF. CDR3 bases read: TGTGCCAGCAGCTTTGGGGACACCACTGAA.